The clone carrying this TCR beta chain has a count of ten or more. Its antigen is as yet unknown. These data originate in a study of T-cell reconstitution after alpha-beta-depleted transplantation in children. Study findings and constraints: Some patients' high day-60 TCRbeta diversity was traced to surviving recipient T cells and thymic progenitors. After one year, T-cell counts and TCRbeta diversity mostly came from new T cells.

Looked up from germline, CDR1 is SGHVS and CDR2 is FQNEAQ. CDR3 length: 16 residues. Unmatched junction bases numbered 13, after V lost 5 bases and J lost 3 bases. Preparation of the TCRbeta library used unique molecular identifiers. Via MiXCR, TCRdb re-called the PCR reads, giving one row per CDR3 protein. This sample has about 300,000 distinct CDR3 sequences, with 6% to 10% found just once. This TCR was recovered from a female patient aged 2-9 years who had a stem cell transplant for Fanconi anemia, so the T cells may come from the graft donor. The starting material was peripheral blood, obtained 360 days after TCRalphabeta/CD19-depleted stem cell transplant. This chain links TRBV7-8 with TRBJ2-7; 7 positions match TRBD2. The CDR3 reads CASSPNSGTMLYEQYF. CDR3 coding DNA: TGTGCCAGCAGCCCCAACTCCGGGACTATGCTCTACGAGCAGTACTTC.